This T cell receptor (beta chain) was identified during a study of CD8 T cell repertoires and HIV-1 epitope variants. Study at large: Twenty-five autologous and known Gag and Nef epitope variant peptides each stimulated T cells separately. Overall study findings and caveats: A handful of clonotypes recognized Nef KF9, one HW9, none TAALDMSHF. Some ten antigen-specific TCR beta clonotypes were found; 5 to 7 seemed cross-reactive to variants.

As concerns this clone: Its antigen is currently unknown.

The protocol was immunoSEQ multiplex PCR, while the TCRdb copy is restricted to in-frame clones and leaves out a portion. The sample holds thousands of clones; 65% to 80% are singletons and the top ten take roughly half. Germline loops: CDR1 DFQATT, CDR2 SNEGSKA (reference sequence). The CDR3 loop spans 11 amino acids. The V and J ends lost 3 bases and 0 bases respectively, with 2 bases between them. The sequence came from a male donor with HIV. Sequencing used cultured CD8+ T cells derived from PBMCs. The gene calls are TRBV20-1 and TRBJ1-1; D not certain. The DNA for the CDR3 is TGCAGTGCTAGGGTGAACACTGAAGCTTTCTTT. It is translated as CSARVNTEAFF.